This TCR beta chain was profiled in a study of shared clonotypes between healthy human individuals. Notes on the study in general: Larger richness was generally estimated for naive than memory subsets. Shared across a few donors were about 4.6% of the naive CD4 clonotypes.

With 6 bases removed from V and 7 bases from J, the gap between germline ends came to 16 bases. The V gene's germline CDR1 is MNHNS and CDR2 SASEGT. This CDR3 spans 14 amino acids. This clone was counted a single time. Its matching antigen is unknown. TCRdb's copy holds only in-frame clones and misses some; the assay was immunoSEQ multiplex PCR. The table lists approximately 180,000 clones, approximately 92% of them singletons. Study donors comprised healthy, HIV-negative adults devoid of recent acute infection or vaccination. The sequenced material came from naive CD4+ T cells sorted from blood. Subset given: CD45RA+ positively selected. V and J are TRBV6-1 and TRBJ1-5; tentative D call: TRBD1 (6 bases). This clonotype was sampled from a woman between 25 and 40 years old in good health. CDR3 residues: CASSRGGRGQPQHF. DNA of the CDR3: TGTGCCAGCAGCCGTGGGGGGCGGGGGCAGCCCCAGCATTTT.